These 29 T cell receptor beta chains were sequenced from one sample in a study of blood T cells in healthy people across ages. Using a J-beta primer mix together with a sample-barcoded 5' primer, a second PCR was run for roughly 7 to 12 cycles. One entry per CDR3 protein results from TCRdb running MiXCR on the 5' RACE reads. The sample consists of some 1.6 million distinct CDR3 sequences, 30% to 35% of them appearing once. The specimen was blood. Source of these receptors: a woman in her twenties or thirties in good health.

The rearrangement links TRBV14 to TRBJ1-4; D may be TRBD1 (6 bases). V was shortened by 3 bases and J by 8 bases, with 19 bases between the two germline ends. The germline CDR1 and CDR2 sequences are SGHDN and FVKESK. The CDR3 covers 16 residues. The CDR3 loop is CASSQITGGIGEKLFF. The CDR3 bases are TGTGCCAGCAGCCAGATAACGGGGGGCATTGGAGAAAAACTGTTTTTT.

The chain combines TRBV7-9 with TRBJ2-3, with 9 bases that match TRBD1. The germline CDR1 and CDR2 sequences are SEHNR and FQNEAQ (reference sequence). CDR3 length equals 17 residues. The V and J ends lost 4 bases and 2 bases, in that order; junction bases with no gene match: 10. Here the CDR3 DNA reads TGTGCCAGCAGCTCTAATTCCGGGACAGGGATCACAGATACGCAGTATTTT. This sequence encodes CASSSNSGTGITDTQYF.

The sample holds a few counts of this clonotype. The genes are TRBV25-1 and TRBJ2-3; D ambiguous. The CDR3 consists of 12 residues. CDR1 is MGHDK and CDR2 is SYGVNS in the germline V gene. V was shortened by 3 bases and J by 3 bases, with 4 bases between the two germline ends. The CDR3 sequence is CASSEVTDTQYF. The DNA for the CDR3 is TGTGCCAGCAGTGAGGTTACAGATACGCAGTATTTT.

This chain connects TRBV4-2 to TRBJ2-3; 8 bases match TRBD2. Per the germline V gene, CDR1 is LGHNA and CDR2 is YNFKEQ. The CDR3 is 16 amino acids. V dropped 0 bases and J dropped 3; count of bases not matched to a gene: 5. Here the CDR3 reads CASSQEARGETDTQYF. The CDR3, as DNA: TGTGCCAGCAGCCAAGAGGCGCGGGGGGAGACAGATACGCAGTATTTT.

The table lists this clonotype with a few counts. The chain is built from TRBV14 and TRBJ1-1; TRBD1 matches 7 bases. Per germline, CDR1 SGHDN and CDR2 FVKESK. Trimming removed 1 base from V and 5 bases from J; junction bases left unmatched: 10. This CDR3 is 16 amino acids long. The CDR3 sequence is CASSQAGQVRGTEAFF. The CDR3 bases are TGTGCCAGCAGCCAAGCCGGACAGGTCAGAGGTACTGAAGCTTTCTTT.

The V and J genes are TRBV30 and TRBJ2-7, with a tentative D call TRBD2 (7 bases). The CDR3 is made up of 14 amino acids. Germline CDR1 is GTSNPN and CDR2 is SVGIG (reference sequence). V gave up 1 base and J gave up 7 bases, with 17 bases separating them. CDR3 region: CAWSGAGEGNEQYF. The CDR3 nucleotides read TGTGCCTGGAGTGGGGCAGGGGAGGGCAATGAGCAGTACTTC. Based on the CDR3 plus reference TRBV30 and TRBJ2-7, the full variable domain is SQTIHQWPATLVQPVGSPLSLECTVEGTSNPNLYWYRQAAGRGLQLLFYSVGIGQISSEVPQNLSASRPQDRQFILSSKKLLLSDSGFYLCAWSGAGEGNEQYFGPGTRLTVT.

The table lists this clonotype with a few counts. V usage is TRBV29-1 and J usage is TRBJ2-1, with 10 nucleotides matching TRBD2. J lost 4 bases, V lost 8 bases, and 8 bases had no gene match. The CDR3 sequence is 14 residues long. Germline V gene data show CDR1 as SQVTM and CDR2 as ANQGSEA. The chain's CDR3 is CSTSGGGFYNEQFF. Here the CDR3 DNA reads TGCAGCACCAGCGGGGGGGGTTTTTACAATGAGCAGTTCTTC.

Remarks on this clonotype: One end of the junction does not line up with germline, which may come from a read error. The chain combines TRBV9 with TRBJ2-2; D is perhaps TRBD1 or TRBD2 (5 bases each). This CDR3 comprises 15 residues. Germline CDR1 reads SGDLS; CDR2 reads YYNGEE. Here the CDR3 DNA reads TGTGCCAGCAGCGCAGGCAGGGCGAACACCGGGGAGCGGTTTTTT. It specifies CASSAGRANTGERFF.

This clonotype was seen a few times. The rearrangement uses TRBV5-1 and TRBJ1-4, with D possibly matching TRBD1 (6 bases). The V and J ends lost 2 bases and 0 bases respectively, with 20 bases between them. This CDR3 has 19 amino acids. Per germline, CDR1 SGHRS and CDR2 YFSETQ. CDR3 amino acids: CASSLGSGDIRATNEKLFF. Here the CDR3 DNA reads TGCGCCAGCAGCTTAGGAAGTGGGGACATCCGTGCAACTAATGAAAAACTGTTTTTT.

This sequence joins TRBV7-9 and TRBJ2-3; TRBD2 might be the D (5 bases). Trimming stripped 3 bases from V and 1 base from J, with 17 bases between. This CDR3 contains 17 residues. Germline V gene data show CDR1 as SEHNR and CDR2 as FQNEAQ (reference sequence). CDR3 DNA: TGTGCCAGCAGCTTCCTCGGGGTAGCCATCCGCACAGATACGCAGTATTTT. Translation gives CASSFLGVAIRTDTQYF.

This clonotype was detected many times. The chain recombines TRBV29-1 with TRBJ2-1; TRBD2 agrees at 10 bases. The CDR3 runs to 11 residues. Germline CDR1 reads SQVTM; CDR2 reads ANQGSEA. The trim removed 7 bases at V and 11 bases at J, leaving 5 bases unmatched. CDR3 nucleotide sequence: TGCAGCGGCGCACTAGCGGGGCAGCAGTTCTTC. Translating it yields CSGALAGQQFF.

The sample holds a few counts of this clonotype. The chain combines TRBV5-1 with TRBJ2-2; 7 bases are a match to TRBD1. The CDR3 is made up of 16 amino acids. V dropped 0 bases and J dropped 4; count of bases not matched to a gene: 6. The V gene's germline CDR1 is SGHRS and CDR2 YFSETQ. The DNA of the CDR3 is TGCGCCAGCAGCTTGGCCACAGGGGTCGCCACCGGGGAGCTGTTTTTT. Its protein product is CASSLATGVATGELFF.

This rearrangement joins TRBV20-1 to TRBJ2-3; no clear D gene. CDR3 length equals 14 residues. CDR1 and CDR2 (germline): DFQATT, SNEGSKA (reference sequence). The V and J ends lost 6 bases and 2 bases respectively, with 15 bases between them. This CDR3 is CSADSFLDTDTQYF. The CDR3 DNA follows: TGCAGTGCAGACTCCTTTCTGGACACAGATACGCAGTATTTT.

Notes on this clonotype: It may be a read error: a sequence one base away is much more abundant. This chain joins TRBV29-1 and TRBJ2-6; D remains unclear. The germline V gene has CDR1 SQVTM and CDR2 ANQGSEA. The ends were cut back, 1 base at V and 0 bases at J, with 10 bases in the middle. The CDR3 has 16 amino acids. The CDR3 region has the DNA TGCAGCGTTGAAGCCACGAGGCTCTCTGGGGCCAACGTCCTGACTTTC. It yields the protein CSVEATRLSGANVLTF.

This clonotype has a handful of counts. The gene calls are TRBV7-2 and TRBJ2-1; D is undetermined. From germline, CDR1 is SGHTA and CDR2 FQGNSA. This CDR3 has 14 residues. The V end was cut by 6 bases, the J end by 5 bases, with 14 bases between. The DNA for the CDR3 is TGTGCCAGCAGTCCCGTCAAAGAGAACAATGAGCAGTTCTTC. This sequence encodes CASSPVKENNEQFF.

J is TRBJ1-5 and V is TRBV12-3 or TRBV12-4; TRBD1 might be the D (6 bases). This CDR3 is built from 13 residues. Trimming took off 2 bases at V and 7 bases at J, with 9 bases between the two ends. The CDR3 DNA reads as TGTGCCAGCAGTTTAAGGGGGGAACAGCCCCAGCATTTT. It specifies CASSLRGEQPQHF.

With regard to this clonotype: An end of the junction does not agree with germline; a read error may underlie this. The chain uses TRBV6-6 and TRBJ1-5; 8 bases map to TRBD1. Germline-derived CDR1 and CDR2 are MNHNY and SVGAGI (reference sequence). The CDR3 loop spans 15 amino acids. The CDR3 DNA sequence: TGTGCCGGCAGCCTCGGACAGGGCCGAAATCAGCCCCAGCATTTT. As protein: CAGSLGQGRNQPQHF.

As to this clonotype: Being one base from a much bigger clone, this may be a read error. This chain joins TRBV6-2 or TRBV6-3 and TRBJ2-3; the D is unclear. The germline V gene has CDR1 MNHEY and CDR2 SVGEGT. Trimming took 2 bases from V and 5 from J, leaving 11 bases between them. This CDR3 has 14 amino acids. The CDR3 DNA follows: TGTGCCAGCAGTTACGAGGCGACTGGAGATACGCAGTATTTT. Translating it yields CASSYEATGDTQYF.

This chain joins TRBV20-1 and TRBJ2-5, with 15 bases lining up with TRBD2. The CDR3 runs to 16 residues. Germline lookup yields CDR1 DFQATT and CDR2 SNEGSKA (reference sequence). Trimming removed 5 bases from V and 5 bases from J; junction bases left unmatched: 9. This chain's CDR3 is CSADTGLAGGGETQYF. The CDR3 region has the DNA TGCAGTGCTGACACGGGACTAGCGGGAGGTGGGGAGACCCAGTACTTC.

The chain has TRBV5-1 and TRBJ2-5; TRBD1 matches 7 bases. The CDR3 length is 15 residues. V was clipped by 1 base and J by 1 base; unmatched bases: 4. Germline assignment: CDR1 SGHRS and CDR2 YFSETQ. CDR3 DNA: TGCGCCAGCAGCTTGTCCGGGACAGTCCAAGAGACCCAGTACTTC. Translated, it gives CASSLSGTVQETQYF.

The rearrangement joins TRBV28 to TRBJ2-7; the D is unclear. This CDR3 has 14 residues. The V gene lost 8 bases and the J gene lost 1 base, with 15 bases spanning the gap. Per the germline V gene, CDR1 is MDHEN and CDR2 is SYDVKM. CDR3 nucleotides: TGTGCCAGCGGCAAATTTCTCGTTTCCTACGAGCAGTACTTC. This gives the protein CASGKFLVSYEQYF. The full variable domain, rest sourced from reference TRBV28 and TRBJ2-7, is DVKVTQSSRYLVKRTGEKVFLECVQDMDHENMFWYRQDPGLGLRLIYFSYDVKMKEKGDIPEGYSVSREKKERFSLILESASTNQTSMYLCASGKFLVSYEQYFGPGTRLTVT.

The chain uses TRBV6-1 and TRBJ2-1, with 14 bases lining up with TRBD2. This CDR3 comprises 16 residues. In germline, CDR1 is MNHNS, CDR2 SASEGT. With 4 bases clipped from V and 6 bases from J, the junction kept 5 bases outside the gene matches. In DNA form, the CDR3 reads TGTGCCAGCAGTGCGACTAGCGGGAGGGTAGTCAATGAGCAGTTCTTC. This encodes CASSATSGRVVNEQFF.

The CDR3 loop is CASSYLNGTSFYEQYF. CDR3 bases: TGTGCCAGCAGTTACCTCAACGGGACTAGCTTCTACGAGCAGTACTTC. The V call is TRBV6-5, the J call TRBJ2-7; TRBD2 matches 9 bases. With 2 bases clipped from V and 3 bases from J, the junction kept 8 bases outside the gene matches. The germline CDR1 and CDR2 sequences are MNHEY and SVGAGI. The CDR3 is 16 residues long.

The CDR3, as DNA: TGCAGCGTTGTGGAGCAGTTGGAGACTGAAGCTTTCTTT. Protein: CSVVEQLETEAFF. The V call is TRBV29-1, the J call TRBJ1-1; D call uncertain. This CDR3 spans 13 amino acids. CDR1 SQVTM and CDR2 ANQGSEA come from the germline V gene. With 4 bases removed from V and 5 bases from J, the gap between germline ends came to 14 bases.

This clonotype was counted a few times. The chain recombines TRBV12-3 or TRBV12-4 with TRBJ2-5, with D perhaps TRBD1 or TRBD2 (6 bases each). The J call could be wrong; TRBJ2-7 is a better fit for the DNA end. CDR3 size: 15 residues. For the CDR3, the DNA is TGTGCCAGCAGTTTGTTCGTGGGGGGCACCTACGAGCAGTACTTC. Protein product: CASSLFVGGTYEQYF.

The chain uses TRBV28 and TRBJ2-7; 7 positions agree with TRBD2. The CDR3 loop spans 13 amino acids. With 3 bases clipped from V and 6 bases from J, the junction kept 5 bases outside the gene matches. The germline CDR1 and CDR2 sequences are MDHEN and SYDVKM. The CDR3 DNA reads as TGTGCCAGCAGTTTGGCGGGAGAGGTCGAGCAGTACTTC. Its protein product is CASSLAGEVEQYF. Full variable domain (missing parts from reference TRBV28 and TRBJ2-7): DVKVTQSSRYLVKRTGEKVFLECVQDMDHENMFWYRQDPGLGLRLIYFSYDVKMKEKGDIPEGYSVSREKKERFSLILESASTNQTSMYLCASSLAGEVEQYFGPGTRLTVT.

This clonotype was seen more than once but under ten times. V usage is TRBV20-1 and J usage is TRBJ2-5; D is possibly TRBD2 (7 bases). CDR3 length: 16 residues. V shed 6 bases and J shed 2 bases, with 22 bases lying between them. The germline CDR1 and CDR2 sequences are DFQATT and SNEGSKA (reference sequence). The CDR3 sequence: CSAEKGRGGSQETQYF. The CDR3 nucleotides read TGCAGTGCGGAGAAGGGCAGGGGAGGGTCACAAGAGACCCAGTACTTC.

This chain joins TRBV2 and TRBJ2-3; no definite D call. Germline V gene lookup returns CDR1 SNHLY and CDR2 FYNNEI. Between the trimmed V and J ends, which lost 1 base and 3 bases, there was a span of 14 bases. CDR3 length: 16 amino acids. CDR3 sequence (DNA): TGTGCCAGCAGTGAAGGGGCGGTCCCTGGGACAGATACGCAGTATTTT. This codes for CASSEGAVPGTDTQYF.

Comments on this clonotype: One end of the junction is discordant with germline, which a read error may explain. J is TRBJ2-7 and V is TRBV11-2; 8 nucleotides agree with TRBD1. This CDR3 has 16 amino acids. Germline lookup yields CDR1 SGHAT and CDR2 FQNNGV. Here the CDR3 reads CAGSLASGGSTYEQYF. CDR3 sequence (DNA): TGTGCCGGCAGCTTAGCTTCAGGGGGCTCAACCTACGAGCAGTACTTC.